This TCR beta chain was observed in a study of blood T cell repertoires in COVID-19. Overall study: There were acute and convalescent COVID-19 samples, and they came from the United States, Italy and Spain.

Germline lookup yields CDR1 SQVTM and CDR2 ANQGSEA. The CDR3 runs 13 residues. The V end was cut by 3 bases, the J end by 4 bases, with 10 bases between. Clones were read by immunoSEQ multiplex PCR, and TCRdb kept only the in-frame ones, dropping some. Of about 20,000 clones in the sample, 75% to 85% were seen once. This clonotype originated in a man older than 75 with acute or convalescent COVID-19. Sequences were obtained from peripheral blood. The chain carries TRBV29-1 and TRBJ1-3; TRBD1 might be the D (5 bases). The CDR3 DNA reads as TGCAGCGTTGAGGTGGGGGGAGGAAACACCATATATTTT. Amino acid sequence: CSVEVGGGNTIYF.